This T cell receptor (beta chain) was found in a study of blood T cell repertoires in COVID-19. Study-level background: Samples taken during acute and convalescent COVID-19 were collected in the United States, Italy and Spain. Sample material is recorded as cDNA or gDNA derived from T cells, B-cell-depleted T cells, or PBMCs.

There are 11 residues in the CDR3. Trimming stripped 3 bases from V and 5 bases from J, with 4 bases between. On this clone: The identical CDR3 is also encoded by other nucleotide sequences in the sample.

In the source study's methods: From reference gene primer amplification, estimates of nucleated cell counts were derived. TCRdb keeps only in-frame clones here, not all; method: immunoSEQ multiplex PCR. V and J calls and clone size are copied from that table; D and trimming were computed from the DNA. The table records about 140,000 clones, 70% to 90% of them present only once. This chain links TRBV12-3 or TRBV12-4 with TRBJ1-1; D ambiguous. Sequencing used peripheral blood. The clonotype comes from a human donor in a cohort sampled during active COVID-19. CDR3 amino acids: CASSFSTEAFF. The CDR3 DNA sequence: TGTGCCAGCAGTTTCAGTACTGAAGCTTTCTTT.